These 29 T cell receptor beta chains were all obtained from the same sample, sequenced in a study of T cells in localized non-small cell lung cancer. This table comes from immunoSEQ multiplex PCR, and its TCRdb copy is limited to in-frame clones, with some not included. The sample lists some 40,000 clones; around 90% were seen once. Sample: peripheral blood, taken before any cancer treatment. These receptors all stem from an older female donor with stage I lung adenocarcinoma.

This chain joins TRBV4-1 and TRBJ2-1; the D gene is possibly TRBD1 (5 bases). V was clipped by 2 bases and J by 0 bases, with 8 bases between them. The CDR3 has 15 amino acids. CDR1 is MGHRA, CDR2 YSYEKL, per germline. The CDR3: CASSQTGSSYNEQFF. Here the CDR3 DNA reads TGCGCCAGCAGCCAAACAGGCAGCTCCTACAATGAGCAGTTCTTC.

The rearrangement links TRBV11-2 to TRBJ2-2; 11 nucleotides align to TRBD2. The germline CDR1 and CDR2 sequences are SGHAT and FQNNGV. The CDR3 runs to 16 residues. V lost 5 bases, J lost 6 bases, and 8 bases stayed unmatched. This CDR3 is CASSSLAGGPPGELFF. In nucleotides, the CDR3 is TGTGCCAGCAGCAGTCTAGCGGGGGGCCCTCCCGGGGAGCTGTTTTTT.

The CDR3 nucleotides are TGCGCCAGCAGCTTGATGGTACAGGATAATTCACCCCTCCACTTT. This codes for CASSLMVQDNSPLHF. The chain has TRBV5-1 and TRBJ1-6, with D maybe TRBD1 (5 bases). Germline loops: CDR1 SGHRS, CDR2 YFSETQ. The CDR3 length is 15 residues. Trimming removed 1 base at V and 5 bases at J, with 10 bases between.

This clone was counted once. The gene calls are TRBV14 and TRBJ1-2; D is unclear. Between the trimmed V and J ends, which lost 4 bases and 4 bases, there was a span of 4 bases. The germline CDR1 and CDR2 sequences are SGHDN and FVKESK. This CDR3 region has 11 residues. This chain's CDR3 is CASSPSYGYTF. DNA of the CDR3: TGTGCCAGCAGCCCCAGCTATGGCTACACCTTC.

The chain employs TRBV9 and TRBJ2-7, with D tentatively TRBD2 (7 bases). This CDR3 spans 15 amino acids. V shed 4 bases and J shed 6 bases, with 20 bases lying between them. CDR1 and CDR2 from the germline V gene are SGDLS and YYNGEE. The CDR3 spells CASSSRLGGGGEQYV. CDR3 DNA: TGTGCCAGCAGCTCCCGGTTGGGGGGAGGGGGCGAGCAGTACGTC.

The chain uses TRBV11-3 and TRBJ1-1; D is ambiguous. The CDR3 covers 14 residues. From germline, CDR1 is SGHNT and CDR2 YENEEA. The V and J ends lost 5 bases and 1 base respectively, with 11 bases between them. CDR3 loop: CASSLGLRNTEAFF. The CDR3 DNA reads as TGTGCCAGCAGCCTTGGGTTGAGGAACACTGAAGCTTTCTTT.

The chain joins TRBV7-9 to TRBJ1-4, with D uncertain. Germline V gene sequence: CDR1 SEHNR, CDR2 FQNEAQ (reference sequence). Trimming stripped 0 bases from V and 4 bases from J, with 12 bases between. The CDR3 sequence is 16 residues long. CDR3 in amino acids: CASSLAQVGFNEKLFF. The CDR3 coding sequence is TGTGCCAGCAGCTTAGCCCAGGTGGGGTTTAATGAAAAACTGTTTTTT.

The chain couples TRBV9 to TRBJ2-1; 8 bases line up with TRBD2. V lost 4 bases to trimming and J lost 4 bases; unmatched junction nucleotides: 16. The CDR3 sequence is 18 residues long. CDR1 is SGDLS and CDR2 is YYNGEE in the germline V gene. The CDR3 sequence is CASSPTRAGGDAYNEQFF. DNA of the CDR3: TGTGCCAGCAGCCCTACGCGGGCGGGGGGAGATGCGTACAATGAGCAGTTCTTC.

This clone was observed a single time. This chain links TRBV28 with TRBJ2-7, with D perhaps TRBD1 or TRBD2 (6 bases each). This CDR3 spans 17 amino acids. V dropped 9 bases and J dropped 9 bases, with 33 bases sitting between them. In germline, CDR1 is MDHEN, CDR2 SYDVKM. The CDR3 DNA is TGTGCCAGTGCCTGGGGGGCCGGGAAAGGGGAACGGGCGGGGCAGTACTTC. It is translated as CASAWGAGKGERAGQYF.

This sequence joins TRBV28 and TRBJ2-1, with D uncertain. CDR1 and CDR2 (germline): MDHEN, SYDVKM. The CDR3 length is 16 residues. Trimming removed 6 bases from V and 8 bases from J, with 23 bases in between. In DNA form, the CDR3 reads TGTGCCAGCAGACGAAATTGGGGAAGGCCGGGCCATGAGCAGTTCTTC. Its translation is CASRRNWGRPGHEQFF.

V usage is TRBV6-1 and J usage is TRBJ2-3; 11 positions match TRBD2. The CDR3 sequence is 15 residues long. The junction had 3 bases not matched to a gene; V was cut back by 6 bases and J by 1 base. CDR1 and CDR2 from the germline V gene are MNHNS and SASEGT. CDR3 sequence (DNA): TGTGCCAGCAGGGGGACTAGCGGCCGCACAGATACGCAGTATTTT. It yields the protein CASRGTSGRTDTQYF.

CDR3 loop: CASQSSGANVLTF. The CDR3 bases are TGTGCCTCTCAGAGCTCTGGGGCCAACGTCCTGACTTTC. The V call is TRBV6-1, the J call TRBJ2-6; D unresolved. V lost 11 bases and J 0 bases, leaving 8 bases between the germline ends. The CDR3 has 13 amino acids. Germline-derived CDR1 and CDR2 are MNHNS and SASEGT.

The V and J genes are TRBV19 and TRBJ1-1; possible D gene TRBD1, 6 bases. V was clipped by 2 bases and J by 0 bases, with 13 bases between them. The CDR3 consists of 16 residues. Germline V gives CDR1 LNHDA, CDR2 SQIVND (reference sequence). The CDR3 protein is CASSIQGRGVNTEAFF. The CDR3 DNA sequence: TGTGCCAGTAGTATACAGGGGCGCGGGGTGAACACTGAAGCTTTCTTT.

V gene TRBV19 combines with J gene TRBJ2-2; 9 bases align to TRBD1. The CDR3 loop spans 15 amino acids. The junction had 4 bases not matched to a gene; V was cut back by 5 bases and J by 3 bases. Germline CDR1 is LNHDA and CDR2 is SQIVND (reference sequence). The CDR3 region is CASSPGQGHTGELFF. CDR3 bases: TGTGCCAGTAGTCCGGGACAGGGTCACACCGGGGAGCTGTTTTTT.

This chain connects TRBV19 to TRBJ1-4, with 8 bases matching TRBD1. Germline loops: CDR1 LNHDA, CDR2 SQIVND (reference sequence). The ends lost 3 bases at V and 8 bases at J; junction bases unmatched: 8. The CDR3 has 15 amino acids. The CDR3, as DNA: TGTGCCAGTAGTATCGCCACAGGGGGTGAGGAAAAACTGTTTTTT. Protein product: CASSIATGGEEKLFF.

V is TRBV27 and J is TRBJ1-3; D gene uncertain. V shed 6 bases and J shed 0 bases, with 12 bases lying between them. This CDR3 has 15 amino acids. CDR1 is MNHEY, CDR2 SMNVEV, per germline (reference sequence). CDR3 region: CASRAGVGSGNTIYF. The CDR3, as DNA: TGTGCCAGCAGGGCAGGTGTCGGCTCTGGAAACACCATATATTTT.

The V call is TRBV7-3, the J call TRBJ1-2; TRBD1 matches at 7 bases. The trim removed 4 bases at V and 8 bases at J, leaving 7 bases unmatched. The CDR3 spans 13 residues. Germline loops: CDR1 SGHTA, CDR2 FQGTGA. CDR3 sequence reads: CASSYGQARGYTF. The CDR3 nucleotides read TGTGCCAGCAGCTACGGACAGGCCAGGGGCTACACCTTC.

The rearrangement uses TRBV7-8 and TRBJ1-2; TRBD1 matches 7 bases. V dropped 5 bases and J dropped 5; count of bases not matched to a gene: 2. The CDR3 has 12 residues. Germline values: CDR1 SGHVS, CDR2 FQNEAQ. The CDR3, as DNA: TGTGCCAGCAGCAAACAGGGGTATGGCTACACCTTC. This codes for CASSKQGYGYTF. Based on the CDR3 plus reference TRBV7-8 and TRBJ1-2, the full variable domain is GAGVSQSPRYKVAKRGQDVALRCDPISGHVSLFWYQQALGQGPEFLTYFQNEAQLDKSGLPSDRFFAERPEGSVSTLKIQRTQQEDSAVYLCASSKQGYGYTFGSGTRLTVV.

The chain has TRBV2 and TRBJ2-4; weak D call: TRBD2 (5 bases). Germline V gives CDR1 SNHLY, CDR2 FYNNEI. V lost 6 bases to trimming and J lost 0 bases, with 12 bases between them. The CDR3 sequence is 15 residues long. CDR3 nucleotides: TGTGCCAGCAGCCTGGAAGCGGTAGCCAAAAACATTCAGTACTTC. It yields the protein CASSLEAVAKNIQYF.

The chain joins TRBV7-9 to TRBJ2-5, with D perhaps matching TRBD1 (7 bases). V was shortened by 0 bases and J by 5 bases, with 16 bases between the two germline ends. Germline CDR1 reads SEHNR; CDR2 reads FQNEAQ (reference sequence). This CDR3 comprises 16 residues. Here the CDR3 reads CASSLARTGGGETQYF. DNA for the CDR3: TGTGCCAGCAGCTTAGCGCGGACAGGTGGGGGGGAGACCCAGTACTTC. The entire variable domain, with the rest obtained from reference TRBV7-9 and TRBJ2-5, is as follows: DTGVSQNPRHKITKRGQNVTFRCDPISEHNRLYWYRQTLGQGPEFLTYFQNEAQLEKSRLLSDRFSAERPKGSFSTLEIQRTEQGDSAMYLCASSLARTGGGETQYFGPGTRLLVL.

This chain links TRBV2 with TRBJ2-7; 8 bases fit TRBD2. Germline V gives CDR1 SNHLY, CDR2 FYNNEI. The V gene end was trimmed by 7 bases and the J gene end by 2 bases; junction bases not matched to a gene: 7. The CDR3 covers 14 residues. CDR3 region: CASTPGGVTYEQYV. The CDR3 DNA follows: TGTGCCAGCACCCCCGGGGGGGTTACCTACGAGCAGTACGTC.

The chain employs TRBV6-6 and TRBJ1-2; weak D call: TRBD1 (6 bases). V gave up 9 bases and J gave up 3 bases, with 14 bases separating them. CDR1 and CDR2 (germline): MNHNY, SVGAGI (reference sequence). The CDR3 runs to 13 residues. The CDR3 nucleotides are TGTGCCAGTTGGCGGGACACTGACTATGGCTACACCTTC. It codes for CASWRDTDYGYTF.

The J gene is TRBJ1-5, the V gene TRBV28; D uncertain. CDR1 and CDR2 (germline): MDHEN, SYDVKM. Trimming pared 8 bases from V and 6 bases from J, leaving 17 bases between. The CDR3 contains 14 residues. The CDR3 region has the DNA TGTGCCAGCCACTTCTCACTGACGGGTCAGCCCCAGCATTTT. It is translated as CASHFSLTGQPQHF.

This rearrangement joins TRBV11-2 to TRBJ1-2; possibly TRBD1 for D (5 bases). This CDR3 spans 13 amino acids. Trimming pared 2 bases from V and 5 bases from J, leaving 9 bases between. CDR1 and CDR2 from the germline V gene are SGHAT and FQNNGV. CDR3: CASSLYRLYGYTF. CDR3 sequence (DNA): TGTGCCAGCAGCTTATACAGGTTATATGGCTACACCTTC. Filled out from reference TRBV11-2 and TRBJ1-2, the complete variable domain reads EAGVAQSPRYKIIEKRQSVAFWCNPISGHATLYWYQQILGQGPKLLIQFQNNGVVDDSQLPKDRFSAERLKGVDSTLKIQPAKLEDSAVYLCASSLYRLYGYTFGSGTRLTVV.

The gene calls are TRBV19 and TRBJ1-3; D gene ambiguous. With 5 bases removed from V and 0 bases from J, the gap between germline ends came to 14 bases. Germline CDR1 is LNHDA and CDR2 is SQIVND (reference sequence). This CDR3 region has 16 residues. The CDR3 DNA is TGTGCCAGTAGTGAGGTCCTATTGACCTCTGGAAACACCATATATTTT. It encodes CASSEVLLTSGNTIYF.

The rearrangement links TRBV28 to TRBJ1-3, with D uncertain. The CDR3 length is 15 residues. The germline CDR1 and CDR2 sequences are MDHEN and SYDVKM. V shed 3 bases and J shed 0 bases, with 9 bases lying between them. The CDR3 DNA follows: TGTGCCAGCAGTTTTAACCGATACTCTGGAAACACCATATATTTT. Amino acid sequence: CASSFNRYSGNTIYF.

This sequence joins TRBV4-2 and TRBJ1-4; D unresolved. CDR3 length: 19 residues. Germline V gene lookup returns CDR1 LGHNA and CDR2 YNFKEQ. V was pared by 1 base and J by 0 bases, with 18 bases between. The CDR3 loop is CASSQVLDIGSATNEKLFF. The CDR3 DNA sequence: TGTGCCAGCAGCCAAGTCTTAGATATAGGCAGTGCAACTAATGAAAAACTGTTTTTT.

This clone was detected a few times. The CDR3 nucleotides are TGCGCCAGCAGCTTGGTATTGGGGAGGAAATCCTACGAGCAGTACTTC. This codes for CASSLVLGRKSYEQYF. The gene calls are TRBV5-1 and TRBJ2-7; D perhaps matches TRBD2 (6 bases). Trimming shortened V by 0 bases and J by 1 base, and 14 bases separated the two germline ends. Germline V gene data show CDR1 as SGHRS and CDR2 as YFSETQ. This CDR3 region has 16 residues.

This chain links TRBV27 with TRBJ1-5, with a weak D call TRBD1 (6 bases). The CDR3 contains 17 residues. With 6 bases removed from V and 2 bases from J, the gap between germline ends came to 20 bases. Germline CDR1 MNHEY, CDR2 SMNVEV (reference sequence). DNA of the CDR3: TGTGCCAGCAGATCTACAGGGAGGCAGGGCGGCAATCAGCCCCAGCATTTT. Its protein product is CASRSTGRQGGNQPQHF.